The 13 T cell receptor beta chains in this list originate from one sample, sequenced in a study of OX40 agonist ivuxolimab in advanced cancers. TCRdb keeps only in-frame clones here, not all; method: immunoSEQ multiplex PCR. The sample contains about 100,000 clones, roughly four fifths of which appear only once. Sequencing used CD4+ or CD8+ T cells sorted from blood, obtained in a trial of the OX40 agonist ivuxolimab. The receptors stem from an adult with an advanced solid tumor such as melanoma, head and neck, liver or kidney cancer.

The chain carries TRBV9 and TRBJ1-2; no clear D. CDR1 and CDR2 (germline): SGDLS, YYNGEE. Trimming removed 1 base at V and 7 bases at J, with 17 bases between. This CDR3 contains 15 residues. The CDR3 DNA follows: TGTGCCAGCAGCGTATTAGCAGGCCCCATGGGTGGCTACACCTTC. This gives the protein CASSVLAGPMGGYTF.

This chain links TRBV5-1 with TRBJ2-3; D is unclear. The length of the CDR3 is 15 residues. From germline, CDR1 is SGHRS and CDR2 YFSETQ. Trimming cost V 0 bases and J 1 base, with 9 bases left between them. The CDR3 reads CASSLAAWGTDTQYF. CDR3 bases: TGCGCCAGCAGCTTGGCAGCGTGGGGCACAGATACGCAGTATTTT.

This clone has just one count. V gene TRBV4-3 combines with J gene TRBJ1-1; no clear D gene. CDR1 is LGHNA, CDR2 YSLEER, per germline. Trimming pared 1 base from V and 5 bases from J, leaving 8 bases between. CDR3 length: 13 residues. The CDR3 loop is CASSQVAGTEAFF. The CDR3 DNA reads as TGCGCCAGCAGCCAAGTGGCGGGGACTGAAGCTTTCTTT.

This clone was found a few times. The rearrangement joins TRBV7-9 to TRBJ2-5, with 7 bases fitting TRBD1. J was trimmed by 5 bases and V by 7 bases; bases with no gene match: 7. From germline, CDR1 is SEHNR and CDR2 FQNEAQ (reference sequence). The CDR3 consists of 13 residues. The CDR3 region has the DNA TGTGCCAGCACCCTACAGGGGTACGAGACCCAGTACTTC. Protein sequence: CASTLQGYETQYF.

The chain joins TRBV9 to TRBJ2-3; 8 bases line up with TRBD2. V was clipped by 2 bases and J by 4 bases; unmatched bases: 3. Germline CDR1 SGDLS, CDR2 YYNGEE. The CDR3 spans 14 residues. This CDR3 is CASSVARGADTQYF. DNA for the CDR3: TGTGCCAGCAGCGTGGCGCGGGGGGCAGATACGCAGTATTTT.

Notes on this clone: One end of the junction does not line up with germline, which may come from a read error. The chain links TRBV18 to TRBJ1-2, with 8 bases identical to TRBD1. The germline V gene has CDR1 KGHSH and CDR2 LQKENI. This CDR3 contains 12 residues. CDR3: CASSDRQGTNSF. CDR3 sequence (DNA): TGTGCCAGCTCGGACCGACAGGGGACTAACTCCTTC. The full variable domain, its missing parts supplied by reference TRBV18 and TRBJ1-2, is NAGVMQNPRHLVRRRGQEARLRCSPMKGHSHVYWYRQLPEEGLKFMVYLQKENIIDESGMPKERFSAEFPKEGPSILRIQQVVRGDSAAYFCASSDRQGTNSFGSGTRLTVV.

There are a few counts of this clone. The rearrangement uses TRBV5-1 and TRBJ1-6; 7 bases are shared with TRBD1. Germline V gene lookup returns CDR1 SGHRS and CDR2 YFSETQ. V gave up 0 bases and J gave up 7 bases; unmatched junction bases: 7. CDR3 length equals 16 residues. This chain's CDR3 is CASSLASGQANSPLHF. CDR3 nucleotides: TGCGCCAGCAGCTTGGCCTCAGGACAGGCCAATTCACCCCTCCACTTT. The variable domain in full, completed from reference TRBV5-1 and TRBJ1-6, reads KAGVTQTPRYLIKTRGQQVTLSCSPISGHRSVSWYQQTPGQGLQFLFEYFSETQRNKGNFPGRFSGRQFSNSRSEMNVSTLELGDSALYLCASSLASGQANSPLHFGNGTRLTVT.

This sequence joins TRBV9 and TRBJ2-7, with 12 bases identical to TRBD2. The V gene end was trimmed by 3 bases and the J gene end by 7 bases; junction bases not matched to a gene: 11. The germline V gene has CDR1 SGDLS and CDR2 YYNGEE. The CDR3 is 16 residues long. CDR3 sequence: CASSAGLAGPPGEQYF. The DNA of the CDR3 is TGTGCCAGCAGCGCCGGACTAGCGGGACCCCCGGGGGAGCAGTACTTC.

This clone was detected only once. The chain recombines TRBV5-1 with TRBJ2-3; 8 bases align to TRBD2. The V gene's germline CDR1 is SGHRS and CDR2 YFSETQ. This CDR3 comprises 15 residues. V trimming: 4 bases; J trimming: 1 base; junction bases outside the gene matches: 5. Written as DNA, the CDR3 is TGCGCCAGCAGCCCCGGGAGGGGGGGCACAGATACGCAGTATTTT. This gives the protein CASSPGRGGTDTQYF.

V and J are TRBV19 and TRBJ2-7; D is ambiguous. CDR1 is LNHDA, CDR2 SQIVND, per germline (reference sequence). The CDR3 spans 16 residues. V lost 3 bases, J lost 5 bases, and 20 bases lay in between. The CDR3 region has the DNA TGTGCCAGTAGTATTTTCCGGAGACAACCGCCCGACGAGCAGTACTTC. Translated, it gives CASSIFRRQPPDEQYF. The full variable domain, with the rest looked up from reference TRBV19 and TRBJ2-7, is DGGITQSPKYLFRKEGQNVTLSCEQNLNHDAMYWYRQDPGQGLRLIYYSQIVNDFQKGDIAEGYSVSREKKESFPLTVTSAQKNPTAFYLCASSIFRRQPPDEQYFGPGTRLTVT.

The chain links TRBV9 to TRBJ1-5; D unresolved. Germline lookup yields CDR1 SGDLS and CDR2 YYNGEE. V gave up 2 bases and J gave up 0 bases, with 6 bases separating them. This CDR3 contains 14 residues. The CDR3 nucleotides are TGTGCCAGCAGCGTCGACCCTAGCAATCAGCCCCAGCATTTT. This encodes CASSVDPSNQPQHF.

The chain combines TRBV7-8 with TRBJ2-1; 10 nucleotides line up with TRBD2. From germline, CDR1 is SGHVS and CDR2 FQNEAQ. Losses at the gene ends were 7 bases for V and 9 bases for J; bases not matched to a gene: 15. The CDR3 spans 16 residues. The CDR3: CASTLLLAGDSIEQFF. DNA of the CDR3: TGTGCCAGCACCCTTCTTCTAGCGGGGGATTCGATTGAGCAGTTCTTC.

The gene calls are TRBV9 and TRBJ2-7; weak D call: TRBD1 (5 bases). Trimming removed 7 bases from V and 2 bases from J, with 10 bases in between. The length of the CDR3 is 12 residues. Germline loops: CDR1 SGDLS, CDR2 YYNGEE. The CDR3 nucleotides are TGTGCCAGCGGCTCACAGGCCTACGAGCAGTACTTC. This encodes CASGSQAYEQYF. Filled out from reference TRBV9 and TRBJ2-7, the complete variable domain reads DSGVTQTPKHLITATGQRVTLRCSPRSGDLSVYWYQQSLDQGLQFLIQYYNGEERAKGNILERFSAQQFPDLHSELNLSSLELGDSALYFCASGSQAYEQYFGPGTRLTVT.